This T cell receptor beta chain comes out of a study of T cells after posttransplantation cyclophosphamide (TCRdb year 2016). Some background on the complete study: Using TRB sequencing, the study followed how the T cell repertoire rebuilt after myeloablative bone marrow transplantation with posttransplantation cyclophosphamide given as GVHD prophylaxis. Samples from 35 PTCy-treated patients and 15 to 20 related bone marrow donors of those patients were subjected to antigen receptor sequencing. Blood from all 35 or so PTCy patients who had 1-year posttransplant specimens underwent TRB sequencing. Up to roughly 3 additional blood samples from 2 to 5.2 years after transplant were also TRB-sequenced in 3 patients, as was pretransplant blood from a handful of patients. Because TRA and TRB clonality correlated tightly in 9 samples, the subsequent TCR analyses were limited to TRB only. Public TRB sequences were compared against a database of over 3,600 sequences linked to responses to pathogens, tumor antigens, self-antigens and alloantigens. On the study overall, not on this receptor specifically: At 1-2 months, donor-recipient similarity was low but rose over the first year, and the later blood repertoires were often dominated by donor CD8+ memory clones. Across 45 patients, recipient CMV seropositivity and CMV reactivation were highly associated with TRB clonality; PTCy diversity was similar to CNI/methotrexate controls. The TRB repertoires of T cells infiltrating skin or the GI tract showed only limited overlap with the TRB repertoires found in blood.

This clone has at least ten counts. This clone's antigen is unknown. Base qualities are missing; no much larger clone stands one base away. The intended sense of this specimen's treatment or condition label: high-dose cyclophosphamide on days +3 and +4 as single-agent GVHD prophylaxis. Busulfan and fludarabine conditioning, a related or unrelated marrow graft, and cyclophosphamide on days +3 and +4 were given to PTCy patients. The PTCy-treated patients were drawn from a prospective, multi-institutional clinical trial. Peripheral blood and bone marrow mononuclear cells were isolated by Ficoll-Hypaque density centrifugation and were cryopreserved. Genomic DNA was used for TRB sequencing, which was performed with the immunoSEQ assay at survey resolution or with the hsTCRB kit. In the authors' own workflow: Initial read processing used immunoSEQ software, and repertoire analyses used the LymphoSeq R package. Clonality was computed as 1 minus normalized Shannon entropy, and a Gini coefficient was also calculated for each TRB dataset. To infer phenotypes in unsorted samples, TRB sequences from sorted subsets of the recipient or donor were mapped onto the unsorted samples of the same recipient. Entries here come from immuneACCESS through TCRdb and include only in-frame sequences with V and J called. Some clones fail to appear in such tables; in the studies checked, an unresolved V gene covers under half of the shortfall, and the cause of the remainder is unknown. The V and J calls and the clone size are those of that table, but D and trimming were determined from the DNA. This sample was tabulated with 9,500 to 15,000 clones, among which there are no singletons. The top ten clones comprise 26% of the sample.

This TCR came from a female patient aged 35 to 55 who received an allogeneic stem cell transplant from a related donor, was CMV-positive, and had acute GVHD only. Once a transplant has taken place, some T cells may be donor derived. The sequencing here drew on PBMCs, taken after allogeneic stem cell transplant with posttransplant cyclophosphamide.

CDR3 region: CASSPSDQPYNEQFF. The DNA is as follows: TGTGCCAGTAGTCCTAGCGATCAGCCTTACAATGAGCAGTTCTTC. The rearranged chain carries TRBV19 and TRBJ2-1; the D gene is perhaps TRBD2, from 6 matching bases. The germline V gene (reference sequence) specifies LNHDA as CDR1 and SQIVND as CDR2. The CDR3 starts with the cysteine, ends with the phenylalanine, and has 15 residues. Of all the DNA, just the CDR3 is kept, 45 bases in frame from base 1. V was cut back by 5 bases and J by 4 bases, leaving a gap of 15 bases between them.